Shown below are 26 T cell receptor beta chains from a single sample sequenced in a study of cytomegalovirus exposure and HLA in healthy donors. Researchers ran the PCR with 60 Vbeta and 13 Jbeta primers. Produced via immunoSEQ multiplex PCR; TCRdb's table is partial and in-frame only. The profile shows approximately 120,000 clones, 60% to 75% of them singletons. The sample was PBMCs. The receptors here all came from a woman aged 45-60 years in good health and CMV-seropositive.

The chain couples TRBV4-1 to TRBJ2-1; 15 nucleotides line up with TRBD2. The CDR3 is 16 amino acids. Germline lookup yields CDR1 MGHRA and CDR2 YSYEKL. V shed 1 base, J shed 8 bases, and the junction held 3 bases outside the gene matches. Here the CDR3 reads CASSQGTSGGAHEQFF. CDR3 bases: TGCGCCAGCAGCCAAGGGACTAGCGGGGGGGCTCATGAGCAGTTCTTC.

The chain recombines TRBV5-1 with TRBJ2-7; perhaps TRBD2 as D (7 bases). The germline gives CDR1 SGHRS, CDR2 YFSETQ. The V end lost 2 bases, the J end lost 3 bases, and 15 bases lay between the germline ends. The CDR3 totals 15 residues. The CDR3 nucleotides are TGCGCCAGCAGCTTCACCCGGGGGGCCCTCTACGAGCAGTACTTC. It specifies CASSFTRGALYEQYF.

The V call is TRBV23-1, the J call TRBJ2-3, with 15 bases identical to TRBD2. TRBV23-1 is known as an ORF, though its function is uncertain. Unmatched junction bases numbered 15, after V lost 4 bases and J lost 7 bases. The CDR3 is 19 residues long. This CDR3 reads CASSPNRPGLAGGLNTQYF. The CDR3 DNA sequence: TGCGCCAGCAGTCCAAACCGTCCGGGACTAGCGGGGGGCCTCAATACGCAGTATTTT.

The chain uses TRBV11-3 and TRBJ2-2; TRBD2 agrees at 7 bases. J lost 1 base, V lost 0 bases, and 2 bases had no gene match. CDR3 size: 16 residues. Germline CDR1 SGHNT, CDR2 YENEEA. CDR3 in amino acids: CASSLEAGVNTGELFF. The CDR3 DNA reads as TGTGCCAGCAGCTTAGAGGCGGGGGTGAACACCGGGGAGCTGTTTTTT.

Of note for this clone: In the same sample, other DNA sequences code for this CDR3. As DNA, the CDR3 is TGTGCCAGCAGCTCCGGGACAGCCACCGGGGAGCTGTTTTTT. This codes for CASSSGTATGELFF. The V gene is TRBV6-5, the J gene TRBJ2-2; 7 bases agree with TRBD1. CDR1 is MNHEY, CDR2 SVGAGI, per germline. Trimming at V came to 6 bases and at J to 4 bases, leaving 5 bases not matched to a gene. CDR3 size: 14 residues.

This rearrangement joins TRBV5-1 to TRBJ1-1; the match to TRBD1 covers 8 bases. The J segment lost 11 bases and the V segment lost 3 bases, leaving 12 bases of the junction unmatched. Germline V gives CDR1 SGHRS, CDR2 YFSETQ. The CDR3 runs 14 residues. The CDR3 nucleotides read TGCGCCAGCAGCTCGGGACAGGCTCCCGTTGAGGCTTTCTTT. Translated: CASSSGQAPVEAFF.

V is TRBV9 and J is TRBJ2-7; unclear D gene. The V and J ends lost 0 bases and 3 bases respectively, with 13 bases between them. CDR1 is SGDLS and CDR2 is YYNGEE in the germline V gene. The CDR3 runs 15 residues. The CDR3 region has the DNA TGTGCCAGCAGCGTAGCCCGAGGCAGTATCTACGAGCAGTACTTC. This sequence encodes CASSVARGSIYEQYF.

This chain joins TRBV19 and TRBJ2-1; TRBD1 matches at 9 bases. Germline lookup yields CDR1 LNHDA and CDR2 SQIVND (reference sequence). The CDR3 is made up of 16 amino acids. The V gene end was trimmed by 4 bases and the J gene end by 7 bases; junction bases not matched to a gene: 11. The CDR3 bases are TGTGCCAGTAGTAGATTCTCGGGACAGGGTACGAATGAGCAGTTCTTC. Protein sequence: CASSRFSGQGTNEQFF. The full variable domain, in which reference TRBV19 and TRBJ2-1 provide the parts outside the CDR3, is DGGITQSPKYLFRKEGQNVTLSCEQNLNHDAMYWYRQDPGQGLRLIYYSQIVNDFQKGDIAEGYSVSREKKESFPLTVTSAQKNPTAFYLCASSRFSGQGTNEQFFGPGTRLTVL.

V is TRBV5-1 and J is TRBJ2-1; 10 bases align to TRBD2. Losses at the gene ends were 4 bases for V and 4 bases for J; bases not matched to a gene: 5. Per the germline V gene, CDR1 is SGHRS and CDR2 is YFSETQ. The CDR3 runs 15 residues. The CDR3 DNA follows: TGCGCCAGCAGCCGTAGCGGGGGGACGTACAATGAGCAGTTCTTC. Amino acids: CASSRSGGTYNEQFF. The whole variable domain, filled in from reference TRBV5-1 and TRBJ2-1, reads KAGVTQTPRYLIKTRGQQVTLSCSPISGHRSVSWYQQTPGQGLQFLFEYFSETQRNKGNFPGRFSGRQFSNSRSEMNVSTLELGDSALYLCASSRSGGTYNEQFFGPGTRLTVL.

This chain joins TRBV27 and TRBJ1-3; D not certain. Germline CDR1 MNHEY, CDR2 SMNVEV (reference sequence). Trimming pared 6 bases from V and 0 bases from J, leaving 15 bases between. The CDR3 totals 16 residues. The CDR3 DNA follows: TGTGCCAGCAGGCCGGCCCAGGTTCACTCTGGAAACACCATATATTTT. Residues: CASRPAQVHSGNTIYF.

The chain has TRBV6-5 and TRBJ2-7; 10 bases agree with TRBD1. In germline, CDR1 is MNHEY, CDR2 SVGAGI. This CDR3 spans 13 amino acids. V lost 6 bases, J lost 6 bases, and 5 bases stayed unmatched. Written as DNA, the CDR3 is TGTGCCAGCAGCCGACAGGGGGCATTCGAGCAGTACTTC. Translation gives CASSRQGAFEQYF.

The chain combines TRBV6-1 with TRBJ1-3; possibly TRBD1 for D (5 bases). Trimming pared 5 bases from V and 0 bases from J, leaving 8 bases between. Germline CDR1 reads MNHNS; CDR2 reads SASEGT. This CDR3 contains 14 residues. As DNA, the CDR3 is TGTGCCAGCAGTCGGACATCCTCTGGAAACACCATATATTTT. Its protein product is CASSRTSSGNTIYF.

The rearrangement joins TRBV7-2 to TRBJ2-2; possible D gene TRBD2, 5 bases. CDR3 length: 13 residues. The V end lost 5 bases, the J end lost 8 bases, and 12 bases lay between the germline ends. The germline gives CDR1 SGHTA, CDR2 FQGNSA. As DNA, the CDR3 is TGTGCCAGCAGCCCCACTAGTAGGGGGGAGCTGTTTTTT. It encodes CASSPTSRGELFF.

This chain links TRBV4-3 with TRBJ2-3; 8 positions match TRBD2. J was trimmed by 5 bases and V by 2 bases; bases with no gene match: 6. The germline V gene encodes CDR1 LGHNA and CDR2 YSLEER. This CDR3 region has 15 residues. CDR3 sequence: CASSQSGGQGDTQYF. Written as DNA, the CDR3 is TGCGCCAGCAGCCAATCGGGGGGGCAGGGAGATACGCAGTATTTT.

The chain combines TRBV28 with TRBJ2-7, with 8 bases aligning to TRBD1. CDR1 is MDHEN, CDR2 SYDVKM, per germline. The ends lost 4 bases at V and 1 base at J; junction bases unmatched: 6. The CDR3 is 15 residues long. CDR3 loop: CASSSPGQASYEQYF. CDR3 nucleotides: TGTGCCAGCAGTTCCCCGGGACAGGCTTCCTACGAGCAGTACTTC.

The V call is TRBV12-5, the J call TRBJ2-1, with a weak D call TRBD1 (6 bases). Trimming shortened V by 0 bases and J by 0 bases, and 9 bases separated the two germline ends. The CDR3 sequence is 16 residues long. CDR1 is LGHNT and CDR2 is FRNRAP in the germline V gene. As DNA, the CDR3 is TGTGCTAGTGGTTTGGTACGAGGGGGCTCCTACAATGAGCAGTTCTTC. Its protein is CASGLVRGGSYNEQFF. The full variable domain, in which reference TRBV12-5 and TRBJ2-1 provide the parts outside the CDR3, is DARVTQTPRHKVTEMGQEVTMRCQPILGHNTVFWYRQTMMQGLELLAYFRNRAPLDDSGMPKDRFSAEMPDATLATLKIQPSEPRDSAVYFCASGLVRGGSYNEQFFGPGTRLTVL.

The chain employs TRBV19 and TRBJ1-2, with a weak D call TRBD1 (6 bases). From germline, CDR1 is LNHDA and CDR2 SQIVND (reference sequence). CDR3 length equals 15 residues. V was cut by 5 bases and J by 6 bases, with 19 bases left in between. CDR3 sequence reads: CASSLATGIIDGYTF. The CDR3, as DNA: TGTGCCAGTAGTCTCGCCACAGGGATCATTGATGGCTACACCTTC. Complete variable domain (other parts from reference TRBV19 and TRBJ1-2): DGGITQSPKYLFRKEGQNVTLSCEQNLNHDAMYWYRQDPGQGLRLIYYSQIVNDFQKGDIAEGYSVSREKKESFPLTVTSAQKNPTAFYLCASSLATGIIDGYTFGSGTRLTVV.

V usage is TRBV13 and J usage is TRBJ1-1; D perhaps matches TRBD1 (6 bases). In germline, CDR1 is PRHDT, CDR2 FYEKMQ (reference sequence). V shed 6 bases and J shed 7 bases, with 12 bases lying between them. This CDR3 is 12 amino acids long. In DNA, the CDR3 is TGTGCCAGCAGAGGGGGGGGAATTGAAGCTTTCTTT. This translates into CASRGGGIEAFF.

The CDR3 bases are TGCAGTGCTAGAGCCCTCGATGGCTACACCTTC. This gives the protein CSARALDGYTF. The rearrangement links TRBV20-1 to TRBJ1-2; D is ambiguous. The CDR3 loop spans 11 amino acids. Germline assignment: CDR1 DFQATT and CDR2 SNEGSKA (reference sequence). Trimming removed 1 base from V and 6 bases from J, with 6 bases in between.

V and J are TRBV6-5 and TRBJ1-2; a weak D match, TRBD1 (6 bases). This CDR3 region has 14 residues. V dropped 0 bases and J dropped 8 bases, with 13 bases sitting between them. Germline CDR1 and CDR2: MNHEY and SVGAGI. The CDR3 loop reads CASSYSQGSGGYTF. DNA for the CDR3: TGTGCCAGCAGTTACTCACAGGGTTCAGGAGGCTACACCTTC.

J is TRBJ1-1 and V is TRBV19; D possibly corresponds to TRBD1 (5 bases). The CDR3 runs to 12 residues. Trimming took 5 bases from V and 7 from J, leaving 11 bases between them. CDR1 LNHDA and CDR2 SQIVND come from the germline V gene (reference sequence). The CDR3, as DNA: TGTGCCAGTAGTCGGAGGGGAGTTGAAGCTTTCTTT. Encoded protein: CASSRRGVEAFF.

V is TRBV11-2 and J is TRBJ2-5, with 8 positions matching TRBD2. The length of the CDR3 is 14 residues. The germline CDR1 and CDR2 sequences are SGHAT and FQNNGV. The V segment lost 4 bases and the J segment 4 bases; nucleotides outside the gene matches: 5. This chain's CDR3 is CASSSPGGAETQYF. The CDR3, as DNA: TGTGCCAGCAGCTCTCCGGGGGGGGCAGAGACCCAGTACTTC. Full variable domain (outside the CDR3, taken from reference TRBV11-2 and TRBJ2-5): EAGVAQSPRYKIIEKRQSVAFWCNPISGHATLYWYQQILGQGPKLLIQFQNNGVVDDSQLPKDRFSAERLKGVDSTLKIQPAKLEDSAVYLCASSSPGGAETQYFGPGTRLLVL.

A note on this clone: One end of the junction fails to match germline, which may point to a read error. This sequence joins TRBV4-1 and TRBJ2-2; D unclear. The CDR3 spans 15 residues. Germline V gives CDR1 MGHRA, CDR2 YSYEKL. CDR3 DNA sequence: TGCGCCAGCAGTCAAGGTCGGTGGAGCACCGGGGAGCTGTTTTTT. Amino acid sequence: CASSQGRWSTGELFF.

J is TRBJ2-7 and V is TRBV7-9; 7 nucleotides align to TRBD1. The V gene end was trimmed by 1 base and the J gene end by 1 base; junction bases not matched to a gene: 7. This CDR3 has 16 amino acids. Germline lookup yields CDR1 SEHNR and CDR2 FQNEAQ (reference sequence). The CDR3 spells CASSLDVQGRSYEQYF. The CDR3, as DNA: TGTGCCAGCAGCTTAGATGTACAGGGGCGGTCCTACGAGCAGTACTTC.

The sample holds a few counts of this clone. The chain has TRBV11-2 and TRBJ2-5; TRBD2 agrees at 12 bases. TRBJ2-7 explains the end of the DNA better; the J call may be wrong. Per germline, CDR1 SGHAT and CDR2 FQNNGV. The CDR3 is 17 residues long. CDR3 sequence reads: CASSSLAGGRNSYEQYF. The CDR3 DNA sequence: TGTGCCAGCAGCTCCCTAGCGGGGGGGCGCAACTCCTACGAGCAGTACTTC.

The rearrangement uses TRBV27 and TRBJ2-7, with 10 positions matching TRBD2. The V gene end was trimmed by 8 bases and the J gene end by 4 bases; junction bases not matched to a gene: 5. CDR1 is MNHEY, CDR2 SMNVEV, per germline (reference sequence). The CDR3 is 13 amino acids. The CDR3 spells CASQSGGAYEQYF. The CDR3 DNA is TGTGCCAGCCAGAGCGGGGGGGCGTACGAGCAGTACTTC.